One and the same sample provided the 12 T cell receptor beta chains below, sequenced in a study of technical replicates of blood from four donors. Libraries were prepared by immunoSEQ multiplex PCR; TCRdb keeps only in-frame clonotypes and omits some of them. Counted here are about 100,000 clones, 95% occurring once; the ten biggest clones make up 0.2% to 0.25%. The specimen sequenced was T cells isolated from PBMCs. Every receptor here comes from a human donor in good health.

This chain uses TRBV5-1 with TRBJ2-5; 9 bases are a match to TRBD1. The germline V gene has CDR1 SGHRS and CDR2 YFSETQ. Trimming at V came to 5 bases and at J to 5 bases, leaving 4 bases not matched to a gene. There are 13 residues in the CDR3. CDR3 DNA: TGCGCCAGCAGGACAGGGGGTACTGAGACCCAGTACTTC. Protein: CASRTGGTETQYF.

The chain joins TRBV6-5 to TRBJ1-2; 10 bases match TRBD1. After removal of 6 bases from V and 2 bases from J, the junction contained 6 bases not matched to a gene. The germline gives CDR1 MNHEY, CDR2 SVGAGI. The CDR3 extends over 15 amino acids. CDR3 protein: CASSPGTGANYGYTF. CDR3 sequence (DNA): TGTGCCAGCAGCCCCGGGACAGGGGCCAACTATGGCTACACCTTC.

CDR3 nucleotides: TGTGCCAGTGGGACATCTGGTTGGCCCTACGAGCAGTACTTC. Protein sequence: CASGTSGWPYEQYF. This chain connects TRBV6-1 to TRBJ2-7, with a weak D call TRBD1 (6 bases). V gave up 9 bases and J gave up 2 bases, with 17 bases separating them. This CDR3 contains 14 residues. Germline V CDR1 and CDR2: MNHNS, SASEGT.

The V call is TRBV6-5, the J call TRBJ1-2, with D possibly TRBD1 on 5 matching bases. Trimming stripped 0 bases from V and 3 bases from J, with 11 bases between. The CDR3 has 15 amino acids. Germline-derived CDR1 and CDR2 are MNHEY and SVGAGI. CDR3 in DNA: TGTGCCAGCAGTTACTCGGGGGGGTCCGACTATGGCTACACCTTC. Translated: CASSYSGGSDYGYTF.

In nucleotides, the CDR3 is TGTGCCAGCAACCTAGAGGCAGGGAAGGGTTTAAAACTGTTTTTT. This encodes CASNLEAGKGLKLFF. The chain employs TRBV21-1 and TRBJ1-4; the table calls TRBD1, which could not be checked here. TRBV21-1 is an annotated pseudogene. CDR3 length: 15 amino acids.

This chain links TRBV6-6 with TRBJ2-1, with D perhaps matching TRBD2 (6 bases). Trimming removed 5 bases from V and 2 bases from J, with 16 bases in between. The CDR3 sequence is 16 residues long. Germline lookup yields CDR1 MNHNY and CDR2 SVGAGI (reference sequence). CDR3 DNA sequence: TGTGCCAGCAGTCCTAATCGACTAGTCACCTACAATGAGCAGTTCTTC. It yields the protein CASSPNRLVTYNEQFF.

This chain joins TRBV11-3 and TRBJ1-1; D may be TRBD1 (6 bases). CDR1 is SGHNT, CDR2 YENEEA, per germline. The CDR3 spans 12 residues. V was pared by 5 bases and J by 6 bases, with 10 bases between. CDR3 in DNA: TGTGCCAGCAGCCCAACAGGGTCTGAAGCTTTCTTT. Amino acids: CASSPTGSEAFF.

This chain uses TRBV15 with TRBJ2-2; possibly TRBD1 for D (6 bases). Germline V lookup: CDR1 LNHNV, CDR2 YYDKDF (reference sequence). This CDR3 is built from 15 residues. Trimming stripped 5 bases from V and 1 base from J, with 11 bases between. The CDR3 loop is CATSSPGQNTGELFF. The CDR3 coding sequence is TGTGCCACCAGCTCCCCGGGACAGAACACCGGGGAGCTGTTTTTT.

V is TRBV6-1 and J is TRBJ2-1, with TRBD1 matching 9 bases. Germline V CDR1 and CDR2: MNHNS, SASEGT. The CDR3 spans 15 residues. V lost 10 bases and J lost 5; bases outside the gene matches: 12. The CDR3 spells CAIKGGQGINNEQFF. CDR3 sequence (DNA): TGTGCCATCAAAGGGGGACAGGGAATTAACAATGAGCAGTTCTTC.

The chain carries TRBV7-8 and TRBJ2-5, with D maybe TRBD1 (6 bases). This CDR3 comprises 13 residues. The V gene's germline CDR1 is SGHVS and CDR2 FQNEAQ. V was clipped by 5 bases and J by 5 bases, with 12 bases between them. The CDR3 DNA is TGTGCCAGCAGCCTACACAGGGCTGAGACCCAGTACTTC. Residues: CASSLHRAETQYF.

V and J are TRBV19 and TRBJ2-7; D is unclear. V dropped 8 bases and J dropped 5 bases, with 16 bases sitting between them. Germline V gene sequence: CDR1 LNHDA, CDR2 SQIVND (reference sequence). The CDR3 has 13 residues. CDR3 DNA: TGTGCCAGTCGAGAAGGTTATCAGGACGAGCAGTACTTC. Amino acids: CASREGYQDEQYF. Together with reference TRBV19 and TRBJ2-7, the CDR3 gives the full variable domain: DGGITQSPKYLFRKEGQNVTLSCEQNLNHDAMYWYRQDPGQGLRLIYYSQIVNDFQKGDIAEGYSVSREKKESFPLTVTSAQKNPTAFYLCASREGYQDEQYFGPGTRLTVT.

V and J are TRBV5-6 and TRBJ1-2, with 8 bases that match TRBD1. The trim removed 0 bases at V and 5 bases at J, leaving 0 bases unmatched. Germline CDR1 SGHDT, CDR2 YYEEEE. This CDR3 has 13 amino acids. CDR3 nucleotide sequence: TGTGCCAGCAGCTTGGGGACAGGGTATGGCTACACCTTC. Translated, it gives CASSLGTGYGYTF.